This T cell receptor beta chain is from a study of blood T cells in healthy people across ages. Study-wide findings and caveats: Investigators treated diversity estimates from one million T cells as underestimates.

Healthy Caucasians from Russia aged about 6 to 90 served as donors. Each donor supplied roughly 9.2 milliliters of peripheral blood. Using a J-beta primer mix together with a sample-barcoded 5' primer, a second PCR was run for roughly 7 to 11 cycles. The authors tagged each cDNA molecule using a template-switch adaptor with 12 random nucleotides. TCRdb ran MiXCR on the 5' RACE reads and lists one entry per CDR3 protein. Of just over 800,000 distinct CDR3 sequences listed, around 62% are singletons. Worth noting for this clonotype: Its antigen is unidentified.

This CDR3 is built from 17 residues. V shed 6 bases and J 5 bases; nucleotides not matched to a gene: 11. CDR1 and CDR2 (germline): MNHNS, SASEGT. The chain employs TRBV6-1 and TRBJ1-6; 9 nucleotides match TRBD1. The sequencing input was blood. The TCR originated in a man aged 30 to 39 in good health. The CDR3 DNA is TGTGCCAGCAGCCCGCTTCGTTGGACAGGGGATAATTCACCCCTCCACTTT. Its translation is CASSPLRWTGDNSPLHF.